Listed below are T cell receptor beta chains from one sample, sequenced in a study of T cell changes during pregnancy in multiple sclerosis. TCRdb's table, derived via immunoSEQ multiplex PCR, lists solely in-frame clones and lacks some. The table includes around 97,000 clones, 92% detected once. The sequencing used peripheral blood, collected after pregnancy. The receptor set was obtained from a female donor with multiple sclerosis, enrolled in a pregnancy study. Each CDR3 is given with its conserved first and last residue. The D gene is left open where the match is weak. Expanded clones are given a class, and other clones once, few, many or no size at all.

TRBV7-2,TRBD1,TRBJ2-3,NA,TGTGCCAGCAGCCCGCGACAGGGCGCAGGCACAGATACGCAGTATTTT,CASSPRQGAGTDTQYF
TRBV7-3,TRBD1,TRBJ2-3,NA,TGTGCCAGCAGTCCCCGAGGGGGCCAGCTCGCGGATACGCAGTATTTT,CASSPRGGQLADTQYF
TRBV21-1,NA,TRBJ2-1,NA,TGTGCCAGCAGCAAGATTTCTATGATGCCTAGCGGGAAGGTTATATACAATGAGCAGTTCTTC,CASSKISMMPSGKVIYNEQFF
TRBV25-1,NA,TRBJ1-5,NA,TGTGCCAGCAGTGAATTTTCAGGCCATCAGCCCCAGCATTTT,CASSEFSGHQPQHF
TRBV18,NA,TRBJ2-3,NA,TGTGCCAGCTCACCCCCATGGGCTGGAGATACGCAGTATTTT,CASSPPWAGDTQYF
TRBV27,TRBD2,TRBJ2-7,NA,TGTGCCAGCAGTTCACATTTCTTAGCGGGTCGCTCCTACGAGCAGTACTTC,CASSSHFLAGRSYEQYF
TRBV28,NA,TRBJ1-3,NA,TGTGCCAGCAGTTTACGGGGGGCGATCACTGGAAACACCATATATTTT,CASSLRGAITGNTIYF
TRBV21-1,NA,TRBJ2-1,NA,TGTGCCAGCAGCGGCAGACTGAGCTCCTACAATGAGCAGTTCTTC,CASSGRLSSYNEQFF
TRBV20-1,NA,TRBJ1-1,NA,TGCAGGGGTCTAGCGGGCACTGAAGCTTTCTTT,CRGLAGTEAFF
TRBV27,NA,TRBJ1-5,NA,TGTGCCAGCAGTTTTCCTAGGCCTCCCCGGGGCAATCAGCCCCAGCATTTT,CASSFPRPPRGNQPQHF
TRBV10-3,TRBD2,TRBJ2-3,NA,TGTGCCATCAGTGGTGCTGGAGCGGGGGGAAGGGGGGCAGATACGCAGTATTTT,CAISGAGAGGRGADTQYF
TRBV7-9,NA,TRBJ2-1,NA,TGTGCCAGCGTAGCAGGGGTAGGTGAGCAGTTCTTC,CASVAGVGEQFF
TRBV28,TRBD1,TRBJ1-2,NA,TGTGCCAGCAGTATACCGGGACAGGGAAACTATGGCTACACCTTC,CASSIPGQGNYGYTF
TRBV18,NA,TRBJ2-5,NA,TGTGCCAGCTCACCTAAAGAGACCCAGTACTTC,CASSPKETQYF
TRBV5-1,NA,TRBJ2-6,once,TGCGCCAGCAAGGAGGGTCCCTCTGGGGCCAACGTCCTGACTTTC,CASKEGPSGANVLTF
TRBV4-1,NA,TRBJ2-3,NA,TGCGCCAGCAGCCAAGTGGCCGGACCCTCCTCGGGGAATACGCAGTATTTT,CASSQVAGPSSGNTQYF
TRBV5-1,TRBD2,TRBJ2-7,NA,TGCGCCAGCAGCTTGGCCGGGAGGGGGTACGAGCAGTACTTC,CASSLAGRGYEQYF
TRBV9,TRBD2,TRBJ2-1,NA,TGTGCCAGCAGCGCCGGGACTAGCGGGAGAAATGAGCAGTTCTTC,CASSAGTSGRNEQFF
TRBV2,TRBD2,TRBJ2-1,few,TGTGCCAGGGAAGGACTAGCGGGGGGGCGCGAGCAGTTCTTC,CAREGLAGGREQFF
TRBV9,NA,TRBJ2-2,NA,TGTGCCAGCAGCGTAGATATGGGGGCCTTCAACACCGGGGAGCTGTTTTTT,CASSVDMGAFNTGELFF
TRBV5-1,NA,TRBJ2-6,NA,TGCGCCAGCAGTCAGCAGGCAGGGGCCAACGTCCTGACTTTC,CASSQQAGANVLTF
TRBV6-6,NA,TRBJ1-2,NA,TGTGCCAGCAGTACCCGGGAGTATGGCTACACCTTC,CASSTREYGYTF
TRBV19,TRBD1,TRBJ2-1,NA,TGTGCCAGTAGTATAGGGACAGGGGGGGTCGATGAGCAGTTCTTC,CASSIGTGGVDEQFF
TRBV29-1,NA,TRBJ1-5,NA,TGCAGCGTTCAAACGGGAGGCAATCAGCCCCAGCATTTT,CSVQTGGNQPQHF
TRBV14,NA,TRBJ1-1,NA,TGTGCCAGCAGCCAAGTCCCACCCGGGAGCACTGAAGCTTTCTTT,CASSQVPPGSTEAFF
TRBV18,TRBD1,TRBJ2-2,NA,TGTGCCAGCTCACCGGGACAGGGGACCGGGGAGCTGTTTTTT,CASSPGQGTGELFF
TRBV19,TRBD1,TRBJ2-3,NA,TGTGCCAGTAGTATTCAGGGGGCAGGCACAGATACGCAGTATTTT,CASSIQGAGTDTQYF
TRBV9,NA,TRBJ2-7,NA,TGTGCCAGCAGCCCCAGTCGACAGGTTTTGGACGAGCAGTACTTC,CASSPSRQVLDEQYF
TRBV15,NA,TRBJ2-1,NA,TGTGCCACCAGCCCCCGAGGGGGTGAGCAGTTCTTC,CATSPRGGEQFF
TRBV12-5,TRBD1,TRBJ1-1,NA,TGTGCTAGTGCTATCCCTCAAGGGGACAGACCTATTGAAGCTTTCTTT,CASAIPQGDRPIEAFF
TRBV7-2,TRBD1,TRBJ1-1,NA,TGTGCCAGCAGAAGACAGGGGGGGACTGAAGCTTTCTTT,CASRRQGGTEAFF
TRBV11-2,NA,TRBJ2-7,NA,TGTGCCAGCAGCTTACGCGGCACCTACGAGCAGTACTTC,CASSLRGTYEQYF
TRBV5-4,NA,TRBJ2-1,NA,TGTGCCAGCAGCTTGGTTAAGCGGGATGAGCAGTTCTTC,CASSLVKRDEQFF
TRBV25-1,TRBD1,TRBJ1-3,NA,TGTGCCAGCAGTGACTTACCGGGACAGGGGTGGTCTGGAAACACCATATATTTT,CASSDLPGQGWSGNTIYF
TRBV20-1,NA,TRBJ2-7,NA,TGCAGTGTCGGGTTTTCGTACTTC,CSVGFSYF
TRBV7-2,NA,TRBJ1-3,NA,TGTGCCAGCAGCTTAGGAGGCCAGGGCCTCTCTGGAAACACCATATATTTT,CASSLGGQGLSGNTIYF
TRBV29-1,TRBD2,TRBJ2-7,NA,TGCAGCGTTGGGGGTAGCGGGAGCTCCTACGAGCAGTACTTC,CSVGGSGSSYEQYF
TRBV10-3,TRBD1,TRBJ1-2,NA,TGTGCCATCAGTGGGGACAGGGAATATGGCTACACCTTC,CAISGDREYGYTF
TRBV4-1,NA,TRBJ1-1,NA,TGCGCCAGCAGCCAAGGGCAGGGCGCTGAAGCTTTCTTT,CASSQGQGAEAFF
TRBV5-1,NA,TRBJ2-2,NA,TGCGCCAGCAGCTTTAACAGTGCGAACACCGGGGAGCTGTTTTTT,CASSFNSANTGELFF
TRBV19,NA,TRBJ2-4,NA,TGTGCCAGTAGTATGGGAGCCCCCCGGGAAAACATTCAGTACTTC,CASSMGAPRENIQYF
TRBV7-9,TRBD1,TRBJ2-5,NA,TGTGCCAGCAGCTTTGGACAGGGGCAAGAGACCCAGTACTTC,CASSFGQGQETQYF
TRBV6-6,NA,TRBJ1-1,NA,TGTGCCAGCAGTTACTCCCTCACATCAGCTTTCTTT,CASSYSLTSAFF
TRBV6-4,NA,TRBJ1-1,NA,TGTGCCAGCAGTGACGATAGATACACTGAAGCTTTCTTT,CASSDDRYTEAFF
TRBV19,TRBD1,TRBJ2-7,NA,TGTGCCAGTAGTAACCCGGGACAGGGGGTTTGGGAGCAGTACTTC,CASSNPGQGVWEQYF
TRBV4-1,TRBD1,TRBJ1-3,NA,TGCGCCAGCAGCCTAACAGGGGATGGGGGAAACACCATATATTTT,CASSLTGDGGNTIYF
TRBV11-2,NA,TRBJ1-1,once,TGTGCCAGCAGCACACAGTTATACACTGAAGCTTTCTTT,CASSTQLYTEAFF
TRBV2,TRBD1,TRBJ1-1,once,TGTGCCAGCAGGACAGGGATGAACACTGAAGCTTTCTTT,CASRTGMNTEAFF
TRBV7-2,NA,TRBJ1-2,NA,TGTGCCAGCAGCCCATCTAAAAACTATGGCTACACCTTC,CASSPSKNYGYTF
TRBV6-1,NA,TRBJ1-5,NA,TGTGCCAGCAGTGTAACAGGGCAGAACCAGCCCCAGCATTTT,CASSVTGQNQPQHF